These 17 T cell receptor beta chains were all obtained from the same sample, sequenced in a study of T cells in Graves' hyperthyroidism and ophthalmopathy. RNA transcripts gave rise to amplified TCR beta CDR3 regions. Carried out on the TCR CDR3, a first-round RT-PCR used the HTBI primer set. TCRdb itself ran the multiplex PCR reads through MiXCR, one entry per CDR3 protein. The sample has some 400,000 distinct CDR3 sequences; approximately 15% are singletons. Material: blood. These receptors were collected from a woman aged 55-75 years with Graves' hyperthyroidism.

The chain is built from TRBV15 and TRBJ2-3, with TRBD2 as a possible D gene (5 bases). Trimming pared 7 bases from V and 2 bases from J, leaving 19 bases between. CDR3 length: 16 amino acids. In germline, CDR1 is LNHNV, CDR2 YYDKDF (reference sequence). The CDR3 DNA reads as TGTGCCACCAAGGCAGCCTGGGCTAGCCCCACAGATACGCAGTATTTT. Amino acids: CATKAAWASPTDTQYF.

This clonotype was picked up a small number of times. A read error may explain this, as a much larger clone is one base away. The chain carries TRBV3-1 and TRBJ1-6; no clear D. Per germline, CDR1 LGHDT and CDR2 YNNKEL (reference sequence). The length of the CDR3 is 13 residues. The CDR3: CASRQDPGSPLHF. CDR3 sequence (DNA): TGTGCCAGCCGCCAAGACCCCGGTTCACCCCTCCACTTT.

This clonotype was seen at least ten times. J is TRBJ2-1 and V is TRBV7-3; D gene unclear. Trimming took 2 bases from V and 0 from J, leaving 8 bases between them. The germline gives CDR1 SGHTA, CDR2 FQGTGA. This CDR3 has 15 amino acids. The CDR3 region has the DNA TGTGCCAGCAGCTTATTTGAGAGCTCCTACAATGAGCAGTTCTTC. Translation: CASSLFESSYNEQFF. Using reference TRBV7-3 and TRBJ2-1 for the parts outside the CDR3, the full variable domain is GAGVSQTPSNKVTEKGKYVELRCDPISGHTALYWYRQSLGQGPEFLIYFQGTGAADDSGLPNDRFFAVRPEGSVSTLKIQRTERGDSAVYLCASSLFESSYNEQFFGPGTRLTVL.

This clonotype was counted many times. The genes are TRBV18 and TRBJ1-1; D remains ambiguous. This CDR3 has 15 amino acids. Deletions cut 3 bases from V and 1 base from J, with 12 bases between. Germline V gives CDR1 KGHSH, CDR2 LQKENI. This CDR3 is CASSPPGLANTEAFF. CDR3 in DNA: TGTGCCAGCTCACCCCCCGGGCTGGCGAACACTGAAGCTTTCTTT.

This clonotype was counted a few times. The chain recombines TRBV19 with TRBJ1-2, with TRBD1 matching 7 bases. This CDR3 is built from 15 residues. Germline loops: CDR1 LNHDA, CDR2 SQIVND (reference sequence). With V trimmed by 5 bases and J by 7 bases, 13 bases remained unmatched. CDR3 DNA: TGTGCCAGTAGTCCTAGCCCAGGGGGTCGTGGTGGCTACACCTTC. Translated: CASSPSPGGRGGYTF.

This clonotype has at least ten counts. J is TRBJ1-4 and V is TRBV5-1; TRBD1 matches 7 bases. This CDR3 contains 14 residues. J was trimmed by 6 bases and V by 3 bases; bases with no gene match: 5. Germline loops: CDR1 SGHRS, CDR2 YFSETQ. As DNA, the CDR3 is TGCGCCAGCAGCTCGCCGGGACAGCATGAAAAACTGTTTTTT. It yields the protein CASSSPGQHEKLFF.

This clonotype was detected ten times or more. Germline and junction disagree at one end, which may indicate a read error. The chain recombines TRBV7-7 with TRBJ2-7; 13 nucleotides line up with TRBD2. The germline V gene has CDR1 SSHAT and CDR2 FNYEAQ (reference sequence). The CDR3 contains 14 residues. The CDR3 DNA sequence: TGTGCTAGCAGCCGCGGACTAGCGGGGGACGAGCAGTACTTC. The encoded protein is CASSRGLAGDEQYF.

This clonotype has a count of ten or more. The chain is built from TRBV24-1 and TRBJ1-1, with 12 nucleotides matching TRBD1. This CDR3 comprises 14 residues. Trimming took 4 bases from V and 5 from J; bases not matched to a gene: 1. The germline V gene has CDR1 KGHDR and CDR2 SFDVKD. In DNA form, the CDR3 reads TGTGCCACCAGTGAGGGACAGGGGGCTACTGAAGCTTTCTTT. It yields the protein CATSEGQGATEAFF.

This clonotype was seen repeatedly, ten times or more. This sequence joins TRBV6-1 and TRBJ2-2, with 7 bases identical to TRBD1. Germline V gene lookup returns CDR1 MNHNS and CDR2 SASEGT. This CDR3 is 16 amino acids long. The junction had 10 bases not matched to a gene; V was cut back by 5 bases and J by 4 bases. In DNA form, the CDR3 reads TGTGCCAGCAGTTCACCTACTTACAGGGGCACCGGGGAGCTGTTTTTT. It yields the protein CASSSPTYRGTGELFF.

V gene TRBV4-1 combines with J gene TRBJ2-2, with D hard to call. This CDR3 has 16 residues. Germline CDR1 and CDR2: MGHRA and YSYEKL. With 4 bases removed from V and 0 bases from J, the gap between germline ends came to 12 bases. The CDR3 coding sequence is TGCGCCAGCAGCCTAAACTCACCGTCGAACACCGGGGAGCTGTTTTTT. This codes for CASSLNSPSNTGELFF.

This sequence joins TRBV28 and TRBJ1-2; D not resolved. Trimming took 3 bases from V and 8 from J, leaving 13 bases between them. The CDR3 length is 13 residues. The germline V gene has CDR1 MDHEN and CDR2 SYDVKM. Written as DNA, the CDR3 is TGTGCCAGCAGTTTGGATCAGGTCGGGGGCTACACCTTC. It codes for CASSLDQVGGYTF.

At least ten counts were recorded for this clonotype. The chain recombines TRBV10-3 with TRBJ2-7; maybe TRBD1 (6 bases). This CDR3 has 14 residues. Germline-derived CDR1 and CDR2 are ENHRY and SYGVKD. Trimming took 10 bases from V and 2 from J, leaving 18 bases between them. The CDR3 region has the DNA TGTGCCACGAAGTCAGGGGTAGGGGCCTACGAGCAGTACTTC. It yields the protein CATKSGVGAYEQYF.

This clonotype was seen many times. The chain is built from TRBV7-8 and TRBJ2-5, with 9 nucleotides matching TRBD1. The CDR3 extends over 15 amino acids. V was clipped by 4 bases and J by 0 bases; unmatched bases: 3. The germline gives CDR1 SGHVS, CDR2 FQNEAQ. The CDR3 DNA reads as TGTGCCAGCAGCTCCGGGACAGGGTACCAAGAGACCCAGTACTTC. It yields the protein CASSSGTGYQETQYF.

This clonotype was seen at least ten times. This rearrangement joins TRBV3-1 to TRBJ2-7; no reliable D call. The germline gives CDR1 LGHDT, CDR2 YNNKEL (reference sequence). V gave up 1 base and J gave up 6 bases, with 25 bases separating them. The CDR3 sequence is 18 residues long. The CDR3 sequence: CASSQGGPTETVNSEQYF. As DNA, the CDR3 is TGTGCCAGCAGCCAAGGCGGCCCGACCGAGACGGTGAATTCCGAGCAGTACTTC.

At least ten counts were recorded for this clonotype. This chain joins TRBV11-2 and TRBJ2-7; 10 bases are shared with TRBD2. V trimming: 1 base; J trimming: 2 bases; junction bases outside the gene matches: 5. The CDR3 is 16 residues long. CDR1 and CDR2 (germline): SGHAT, FQNNGV. CDR3 coding DNA: TGTGCCAGCAGCTTAGGTCCAGCGGGAGGGCCCTACGAGCAGTACTTC. Its translation is CASSLGPAGGPYEQYF.

The chain has TRBV29-1 and TRBJ2-3; D is possibly TRBD2 (5 bases). CDR3 size: 16 residues. Germline CDR1 reads SQVTM; CDR2 reads ANQGSEA. Trimming took off 3 bases at V and 1 base at J, with 17 bases between the two ends. In nucleotides, the CDR3 is TGCAGCGTTGAGGGAGCATTCTTCGAAGGCACAGATACGCAGTATTTT. It translates to CSVEGAFFEGTDTQYF.

This clonotype was observed at least ten times. This chain joins TRBV30 and TRBJ2-1; D is undetermined. Trimming took off 7 bases at V and 10 bases at J, with 14 bases between the two ends. The germline V gene encodes CDR1 GTSNPN and CDR2 SVGIG (reference sequence). The CDR3 is 11 residues long. CDR3 in DNA: TGTGCCTCTAGGGCAGCCTCCGAGCAGTTCTTC. Its translation is CASRAASEQFF.